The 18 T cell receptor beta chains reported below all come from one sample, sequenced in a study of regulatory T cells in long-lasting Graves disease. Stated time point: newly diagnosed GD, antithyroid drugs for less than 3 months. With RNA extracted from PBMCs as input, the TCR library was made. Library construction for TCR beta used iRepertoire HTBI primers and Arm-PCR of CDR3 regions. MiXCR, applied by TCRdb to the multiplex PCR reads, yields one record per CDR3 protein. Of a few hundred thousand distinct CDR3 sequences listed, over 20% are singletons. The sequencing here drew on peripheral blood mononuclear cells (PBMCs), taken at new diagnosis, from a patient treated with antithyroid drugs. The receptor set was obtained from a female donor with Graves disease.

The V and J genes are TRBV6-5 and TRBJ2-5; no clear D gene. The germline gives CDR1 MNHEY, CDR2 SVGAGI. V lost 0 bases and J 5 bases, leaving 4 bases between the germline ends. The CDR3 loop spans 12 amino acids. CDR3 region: CASSYSSETQYF. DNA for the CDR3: TGTGCCAGCAGTTACTCATCTGAGACCCAGTACTTC.

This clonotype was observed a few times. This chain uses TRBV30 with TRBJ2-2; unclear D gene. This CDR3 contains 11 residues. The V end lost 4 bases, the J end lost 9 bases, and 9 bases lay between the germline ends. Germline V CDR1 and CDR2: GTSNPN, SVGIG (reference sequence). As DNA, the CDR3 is TGTGCCTGGAAGTCGTCCCGGGAGCTGTTTTTT. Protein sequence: CAWKSSRELFF.

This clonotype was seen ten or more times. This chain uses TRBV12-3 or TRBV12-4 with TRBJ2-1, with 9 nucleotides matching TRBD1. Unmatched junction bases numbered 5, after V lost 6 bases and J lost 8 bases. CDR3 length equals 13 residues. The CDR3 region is CASRGQGFDEQFF. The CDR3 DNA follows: TGTGCCAGCAGGGGACAGGGCTTCGATGAGCAGTTCTTC.

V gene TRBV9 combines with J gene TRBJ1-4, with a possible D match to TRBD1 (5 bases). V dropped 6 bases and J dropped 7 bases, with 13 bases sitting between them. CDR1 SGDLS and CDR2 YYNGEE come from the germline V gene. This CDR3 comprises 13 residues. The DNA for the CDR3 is TGTGCCAGCAATCGGGCAGGGAGTGAAAAACTGTTTTTT. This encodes CASNRAGSEKLFF. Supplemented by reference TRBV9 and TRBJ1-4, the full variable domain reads DSGVTQTPKHLITATGQRVTLRCSPRSGDLSVYWYQQSLDQGLQFLIQYYNGEERAKGNILERFSAQQFPDLHSELNLSSLELGDSALYFCASNRAGSEKLFFGSGTQLSVL.

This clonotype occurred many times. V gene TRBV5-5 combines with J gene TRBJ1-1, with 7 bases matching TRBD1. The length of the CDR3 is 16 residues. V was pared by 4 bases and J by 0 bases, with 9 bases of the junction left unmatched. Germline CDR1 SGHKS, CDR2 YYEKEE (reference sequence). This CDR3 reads CASSRGEGGMNTEAFF. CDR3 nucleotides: TGTGCCAGCAGCCGGGGTGAAGGGGGCATGAACACTGAAGCTTTCTTT.

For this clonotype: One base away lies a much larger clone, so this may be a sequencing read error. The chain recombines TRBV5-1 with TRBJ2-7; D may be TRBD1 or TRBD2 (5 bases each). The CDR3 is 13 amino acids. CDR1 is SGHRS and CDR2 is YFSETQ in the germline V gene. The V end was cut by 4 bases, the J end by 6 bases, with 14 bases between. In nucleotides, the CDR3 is TGCGCCAGCAGCACCCGGGGCCCCCCCGAGCAGTACGTC. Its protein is CASSTRGPPEQYV.

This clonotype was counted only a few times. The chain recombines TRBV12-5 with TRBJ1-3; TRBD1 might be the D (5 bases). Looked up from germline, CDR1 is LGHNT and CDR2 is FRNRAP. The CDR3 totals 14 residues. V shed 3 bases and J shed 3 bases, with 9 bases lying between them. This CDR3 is CASGFQGGGNTIYF. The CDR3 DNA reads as TGTGCTAGTGGTTTCCAGGGAGGTGGAAACACCATATATTTT.

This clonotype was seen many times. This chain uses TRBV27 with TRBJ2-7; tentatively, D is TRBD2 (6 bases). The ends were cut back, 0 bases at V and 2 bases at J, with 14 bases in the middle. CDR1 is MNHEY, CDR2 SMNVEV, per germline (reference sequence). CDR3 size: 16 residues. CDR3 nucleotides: TGTGCCAGCAGTTTATCGGCTAGCGCCATTGCCTACGAGCAGTACTTC. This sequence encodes CASSLSASAIAYEQYF.

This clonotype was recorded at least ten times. The CDR3 region has the DNA TGTGCCAGCTCACGAAGGACTAGCGGGGGGGCCAATGAGCAGTTCTTC. As protein: CASSRRTSGGANEQFF. The V and J genes are TRBV2 and TRBJ2-1; 15 positions match TRBD2. The CDR3 runs 16 residues. Trimming took 8 bases from V and 6 from J; bases not matched to a gene: 8. Germline assignment: CDR1 SNHLY and CDR2 FYNNEI.

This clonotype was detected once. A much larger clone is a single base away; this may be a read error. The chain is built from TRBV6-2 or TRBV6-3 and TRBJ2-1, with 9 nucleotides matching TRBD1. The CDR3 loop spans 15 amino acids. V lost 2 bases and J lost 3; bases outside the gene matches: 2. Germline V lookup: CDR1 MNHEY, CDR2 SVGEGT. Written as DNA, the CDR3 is TGTGCCAGCAGTTACAAGGGACAGGGCTACAATGAGCAGTTCTTC. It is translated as CASSYKGQGYNEQFF.

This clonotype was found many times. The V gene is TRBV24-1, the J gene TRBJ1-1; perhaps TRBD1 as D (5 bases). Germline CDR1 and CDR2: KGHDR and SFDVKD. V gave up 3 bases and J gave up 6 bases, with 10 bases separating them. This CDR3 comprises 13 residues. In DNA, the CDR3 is TGTGCCACCAGTGATCCCGGGACCTCTGAAGCTTTCTTT. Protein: CATSDPGTSEAFF.

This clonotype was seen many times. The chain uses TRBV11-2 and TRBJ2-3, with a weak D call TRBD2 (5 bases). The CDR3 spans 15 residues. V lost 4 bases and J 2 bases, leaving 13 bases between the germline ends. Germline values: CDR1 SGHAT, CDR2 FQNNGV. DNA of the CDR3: TGTGCCAGCAGCTCCTTCTCGGGAACCACAGATACGCAGTATTTT. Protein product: CASSSFSGTTDTQYF. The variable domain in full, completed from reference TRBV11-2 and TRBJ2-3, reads EAGVAQSPRYKIIEKRQSVAFWCNPISGHATLYWYQQILGQGPKLLIQFQNNGVVDDSQLPKDRFSAERLKGVDSTLKIQPAKLEDSAVYLCASSSFSGTTDTQYFGPGTRLTVL.

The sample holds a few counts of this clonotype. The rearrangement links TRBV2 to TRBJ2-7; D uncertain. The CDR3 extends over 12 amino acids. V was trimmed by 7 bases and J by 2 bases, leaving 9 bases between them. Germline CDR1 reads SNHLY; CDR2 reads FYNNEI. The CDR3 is CASNEPTYEQYF. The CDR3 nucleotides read TGTGCCAGCAACGAACCGACCTACGAGCAGTACTTC.

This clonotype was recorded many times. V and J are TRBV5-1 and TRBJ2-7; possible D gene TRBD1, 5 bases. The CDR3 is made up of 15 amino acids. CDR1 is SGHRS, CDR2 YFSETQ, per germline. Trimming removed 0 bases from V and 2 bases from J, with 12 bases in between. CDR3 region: CASSLGGQETYEQYF. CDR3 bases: TGCGCCAGCAGCTTGGGAGGACAAGAGACCTACGAGCAGTACTTC.

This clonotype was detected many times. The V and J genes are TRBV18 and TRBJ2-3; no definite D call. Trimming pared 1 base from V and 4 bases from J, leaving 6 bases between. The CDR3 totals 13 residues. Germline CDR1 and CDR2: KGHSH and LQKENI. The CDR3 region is CASSPLRSDTQYF. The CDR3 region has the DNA TGTGCCAGCTCACCACTCCGGTCAGATACGCAGTATTTT.

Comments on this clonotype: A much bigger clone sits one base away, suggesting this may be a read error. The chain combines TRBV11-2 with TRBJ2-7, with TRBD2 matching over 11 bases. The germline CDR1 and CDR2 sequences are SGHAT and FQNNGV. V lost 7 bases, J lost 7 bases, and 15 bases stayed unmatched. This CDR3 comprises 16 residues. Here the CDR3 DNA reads TGTGCCAGCACCCCGACTAGCGGGAACAGTTACAATGAGCAGTACTTC. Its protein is CASTPTSGNSYNEQYF. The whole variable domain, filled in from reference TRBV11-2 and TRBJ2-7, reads EAGVAQSPRYKIIEKRQSVAFWCNPISGHATLYWYQQILGQGPKLLIQFQNNGVVDDSQLPKDRFSAERLKGVDSTLKIQPAKLEDSAVYLCASTPTSGNSYNEQYFGPGTRLTVT.

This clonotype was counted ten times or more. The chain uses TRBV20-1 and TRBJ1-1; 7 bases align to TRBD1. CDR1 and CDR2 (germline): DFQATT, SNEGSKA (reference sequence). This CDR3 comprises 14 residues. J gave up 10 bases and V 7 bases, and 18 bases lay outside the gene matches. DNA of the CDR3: TGCAGTGTCCCACAGGGGACAGCCCCTGGAGTAGCTTTCTTT. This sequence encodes CSVPQGTAPGVAFF.

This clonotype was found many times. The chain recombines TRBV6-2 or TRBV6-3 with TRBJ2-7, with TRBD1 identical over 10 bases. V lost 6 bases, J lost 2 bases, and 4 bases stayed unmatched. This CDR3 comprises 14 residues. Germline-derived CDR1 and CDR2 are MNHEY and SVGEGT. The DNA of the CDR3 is TGTGCCAGCAGCAGGACAGGGGGTACCTACGAGCAGTACTTC. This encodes CASSRTGGTYEQYF.